The 29 T cell receptor beta chains reported below all come from one sample, sequenced in a study of blood T cell repertoires in COVID-19. Produced via immunoSEQ multiplex PCR; TCRdb's table is partial and in-frame only. The table shows around 160,000 clones, with roughly 84% occurring only once. Material for sequencing was peripheral blood. Receptors were obtained from a human donor in a cohort sampled during active COVID-19.

This sequence joins TRBV7-6 and TRBJ2-1, with 7 bases that match TRBD1. CDR1 is SGHVS and CDR2 is FNYEAQ in the germline V gene. The CDR3 extends over 15 amino acids. The junction had 7 bases not matched to a gene; V was cut back by 5 bases and J by 3 bases. The CDR3 DNA follows: TGTGCCAGCAGCCTGGACCGGGACAGCTACAATGAGCAGTTCTTC. Translated, it gives CASSLDRDSYNEQFF. Variable domain in full (rest from reference TRBV7-6 and TRBJ2-1): GAGVSQSPRYKVTKRGQDVALRCDPISGHVSLYWYRQALGQGPEFLTYFNYEAQQDKSGLPNDRFSAERPEGSISTLTIQRTEQRDSAMYRCASSLDRDSYNEQFFGPGTRLTVL.

This sequence joins TRBV19 and TRBJ2-7; D not certain. The germline V and J ends were trimmed by 4 bases and 0 bases, with 10 bases remaining between them. The CDR3 has 14 residues. Germline CDR1 LNHDA, CDR2 SQIVND (reference sequence). CDR3 in DNA: TGTGCCAGTAGTACGACTGGTATCTCCTACGAGCAGTACTTC. Its translation: CASSTTGISYEQYF.

The chain joins TRBV11-3 to TRBJ2-1, with a possible D match to TRBD2 (5 bases). The germline V gene has CDR1 SGHNT and CDR2 YENEEA. V lost 1 base, J lost 4 bases, and 14 bases lay in between. The CDR3 is 16 residues long. The CDR3 region is CASSLGVGDGYNEQFF. CDR3 nucleotides: TGTGCCAGCAGCTTAGGGGTCGGGGATGGGTACAATGAGCAGTTCTTC.

This chain uses TRBV5-4 with TRBJ2-1, with TRBD1 matching 7 bases. The CDR3 has 17 residues. J was trimmed by 2 bases and V by 3 bases; bases with no gene match: 11. Germline V CDR1 and CDR2: SGHNT, YYREEE (reference sequence). The CDR3 here is CASSSPTEGATYNEQFF. The CDR3, as DNA: TGTGCCAGCAGCTCTCCAACTGAGGGGGCGACCTACAATGAGCAGTTCTTC.

The rearrangement links TRBV7-3 to TRBJ1-1; 8 bases map to TRBD1. V trimming: 4 bases; J trimming: 1 base; junction bases outside the gene matches: 2. The CDR3 has 14 residues. Per the germline V gene, CDR1 is SGHTA and CDR2 is FQGTGA. DNA for the CDR3: TGTGCCAGCAGCTCCGGGACAGGGAACACTGAAGCTTTCTTT. Translating it yields CASSSGTGNTEAFF.

The chain couples TRBV12-3 or TRBV12-4 to TRBJ1-3, with a tentative D call TRBD1 (5 bases). CDR3 length: 12 amino acids. The germline V and J ends were trimmed by 7 bases and 4 bases, with 8 bases remaining between them. CDR3 in DNA: TGTGCCAGCACAGGGCACGGAAACACCATATATTTT. It encodes CASTGHGNTIYF.

V and J are TRBV29-1 and TRBJ1-3; D unresolved. This CDR3 is built from 10 residues. Trimming cost V 7 bases and J 8 bases, with 9 bases left between them. CDR1 and CDR2 from the germline V gene are SQVTM and ANQGSEA. The CDR3 loop reads CSALEDTIYF. The CDR3 region has the DNA TGCAGCGCCCTTGAGGACACCATATATTTT.

The chain joins TRBV3-1 (or the pseudogene TRBV3-2) to TRBJ1-3, with TRBD1 matching over 8 bases. Per the germline V gene, CDR1 is LGHDT and CDR2 is YNNKEL (reference sequence). Trimming cost V 4 bases and J 0 bases; bases outside gene matches: 11. This CDR3 is built from 18 residues. The CDR3, as DNA: TGTGCCAGCAGCCGAAATCCGGGACAGGCGAACTCTGGAAACACCATATATTTT. This encodes CASSRNPGQANSGNTIYF.

The chain carries TRBV6-6 and TRBJ2-5, with TRBD1 matching 8 bases. This CDR3 has 13 amino acids. The trim removed 6 bases at V and 5 bases at J, leaving 5 bases unmatched. The V gene's germline CDR1 is MNHNY and CDR2 SVGAGI (reference sequence). As DNA, the CDR3 is TGTGCCAGCAGCCTTTACAGGGGGGAGACCCAGTACTTC. It translates to CASSLYRGETQYF.

V usage is TRBV6-2 or TRBV6-3 and J usage is TRBJ2-7, with 7 bases aligning to TRBD2. The J segment lost 0 bases and the V segment lost 4 bases, leaving 9 bases of the junction unmatched. The germline V gene encodes CDR1 MNHEY and CDR2 SVGEGT. The CDR3 contains 16 residues. Here the CDR3 DNA reads TGTGCCAGCAGTTTTAATAAGCGGGGCCCCTCCTACGAGCAGTACTTC. Protein sequence: CASSFNKRGPSYEQYF.

This sequence joins TRBV28 and TRBJ1-2; 8 bases are shared with TRBD1. V lost 4 bases, J lost 3 bases, and 7 bases stayed unmatched. Germline CDR1 is MDHEN and CDR2 is SYDVKM. The CDR3 spans 15 residues. In nucleotides, the CDR3 is TGTGCCAGCAGTTACCCTATGACAGGGGACTATGGCTACACCTTC. This sequence encodes CASSYPMTGDYGYTF.

This clone showed up just once. V is TRBV7-2 and J is TRBJ1-2, with D possibly TRBD1 on 6 matching bases. Germline-derived CDR1 and CDR2 are SGHTA and FQGNSA. Between the trimmed V and J ends, which lost 2 bases and 5 bases, there was a span of 9 bases. The CDR3 is 13 residues long. The CDR3 spells CASSLTGRYGYTF. The CDR3 DNA reads TGTGCCAGCAGCTTAACAGGGCGATATGGCTACACCTTC. The whole variable domain, filled in from reference TRBV7-2 and TRBJ1-2, reads GAGVSQSPSNKVTEKGKDVELRCDPISGHTALYWYRQSLGQGLEFLIYFQGNSAPDKSGLPSDRFSAERTGGSVSTLTIQRTQQEDSAVYLCASSLTGRYGYTFGSGTRLTVV.

The chain joins TRBV6-2 or TRBV6-3 to TRBJ2-3; D may be TRBD1 (6 bases). The germline CDR1 and CDR2 sequences are MNHEY and SVGEGT. The CDR3 is made up of 15 amino acids. V lost 1 base to trimming and J lost 2 bases, with 10 bases between them. CDR3 nucleotide sequence: TGTGCCAGCAGTTACTGGGACACCCCCACAGATACGCAGTATTTT. Amino acid sequence: CASSYWDTPTDTQYF.

This clone has more than one count but fewer than ten. The chain carries TRBV2 and TRBJ2-1, with D tentatively TRBD2 (6 bases). Germline V gene lookup returns CDR1 SNHLY and CDR2 FYNNEI. The CDR3 length is 17 residues. The V and J ends lost 3 bases and 1 base respectively, with 16 bases between them. As DNA, the CDR3 is TGTGCCAGCAGTGACGGAGGGGCTAAGTTATCCTACAATGAGCAGTTCTTC. It codes for CASSDGGAKLSYNEQFF.

CDR3 bases: TGTGCCAGTAGGGGGACAGGGGCTGAAGCTTTCTTT. Encoded protein: CASRGTGAEAFF. The chain employs TRBV19 and TRBJ1-1, with 10 bases matching TRBD1. V was clipped by 6 bases and J by 6 bases; unmatched bases: 1. CDR1 LNHDA and CDR2 SQIVND come from the germline V gene (reference sequence). There are 12 residues in the CDR3.

This chain links TRBV18 with TRBJ1-2; the D is unclear. This CDR3 region has 11 residues. Trimming took 3 bases from V and 8 from J, leaving 7 bases between them. Germline lookup yields CDR1 KGHSH and CDR2 LQKENI. CDR3 nucleotide sequence: TGTGCCAGCTCACCTTCGGAGGGCTACACCTTC. Residues: CASSPSEGYTF.

The chain uses TRBV5-4 and TRBJ1-2; 7 nucleotides align to TRBD1. Per germline, CDR1 SGHNT and CDR2 YYREEE (reference sequence). This CDR3 comprises 13 residues. The J segment lost 7 bases and the V segment lost 4 bases, leaving 7 bases of the junction unmatched. The CDR3 DNA reads TGTGCCAGCAGCGTGGGACAGAAGTCTGGCTACACCTTC. Its translation: CASSVGQKSGYTF. The whole variable domain, remainder taken from reference TRBV5-4 and TRBJ1-2, is ETGVTQSPTHLIKTRGQQVTLRCSSQSGHNTVSWYQQALGQGPQFIFQYYREEENGRGNFPPRFSGLQFPNYSSELNVNALELDDSALYLCASSVGQKSGYTFGSGTRLTVV.

The gene calls are TRBV10-3 and TRBJ2-5; weak D call: TRBD2 (5 bases). Deletions cut 4 bases from V and 0 bases from J, with 9 bases between. Germline V gene data show CDR1 as ENHRY and CDR2 as SYGVKD. The CDR3 length is 14 residues. CDR3 coding DNA: TGTGCCATCAGTGGGAACGGGAACCAAGAGACCCAGTACTTC. Its protein is CAISGNGNQETQYF.

The chain recombines TRBV2 with TRBJ1-5, with D tentatively TRBD1 (5 bases). Trimming pared 6 bases from V and 5 bases from J, leaving 11 bases between. The CDR3 spans 13 residues. CDR1 is SNHLY, CDR2 FYNNEI, per germline. CDR3 in amino acids: CASRRPGDQPQHF. DNA for the CDR3: TGTGCCAGCAGGCGGCCGGGGGATCAGCCCCAGCATTTT.

V and J are TRBV5-6 and TRBJ2-7, with a weak D call TRBD1 (5 bases). Germline values: CDR1 SGHDT, CDR2 YYEEEE. The CDR3 runs 14 residues. V was shortened by 0 bases and J by 6 bases, with 13 bases between the two germline ends. The CDR3 DNA follows: TGTGCCAGCAGCTTGGGTGACAGATTTGGCGAGCAGTACTTC. It translates to CASSLGDRFGEQYF.

This clone was counted only a few times. This rearrangement joins TRBV7-9 to TRBJ1-2, with a weak D call TRBD1 (5 bases). Germline lookup yields CDR1 SEHNR and CDR2 FQNEAQ (reference sequence). The CDR3 has 13 residues. Trimming took 1 base from V and 7 from J, leaving 10 bases between them. The CDR3, as DNA: TGTGCCAGCAGCTTAGGGGGGGAGCGTGGCTACACCTTC. It yields the protein CASSLGGERGYTF.

The chain combines TRBV9 with TRBJ1-1; TRBD1 matches at 7 bases. Germline CDR1 reads SGDLS; CDR2 reads YYNGEE. There are 16 residues in the CDR3. The ends lost 2 bases at V and 0 bases at J; junction bases unmatched: 7. CDR3 DNA sequence: TGTGCCAGCAGCGTGGGGCAGGGGGTTCTGAACACTGAAGCTTTCTTT. It encodes CASSVGQGVLNTEAFF.

CDR3 protein: CASSYMGAVLAHGYTF. In nucleotides, the CDR3 is TGTGCCAGCAGTTATATGGGGGCGGTTCTTGCGCATGGCTACACCTTC. V gene TRBV6-5 combines with J gene TRBJ1-2; D is possibly TRBD1 (6 bases). CDR1 MNHEY and CDR2 SVGAGI come from the germline V gene. CDR3 size: 16 residues. V was pared by 3 bases and J by 6 bases, with 20 bases between.

The chain recombines TRBV4-1 with TRBJ2-5; TRBD1 is a possible D gene (5 bases). The germline V gene has CDR1 MGHRA and CDR2 YSYEKL. Trimming took 4 bases from V and 4 from J, leaving 22 bases between them. This CDR3 is built from 17 residues. CDR3 residues: CASSPHSRGRSGETQYF. The CDR3 DNA is TGCGCCAGCAGCCCTCACTCTAGGGGAAGGTCGGGAGAGACCCAGTACTTC.

The V call is TRBV19, the J call TRBJ2-3; 8 nucleotides agree with TRBD1. The V and J ends lost 4 bases and 5 bases, in that order; junction bases with no gene match: 5. The CDR3 loop spans 14 amino acids. Germline assignment: CDR1 LNHDA and CDR2 SQIVND (reference sequence). The CDR3 sequence is CASSRQGARDTQYF. CDR3 sequence (DNA): TGTGCCAGTAGTAGGCAGGGGGCGCGAGATACGCAGTATTTT.

The table lists this clone with a count of one. J is TRBJ2-7 and V is TRBV6-2 or TRBV6-3; tentative D call: TRBD2 (6 bases). V gave up 3 bases and J gave up 3 bases, with 18 bases separating them. CDR1 is MNHEY and CDR2 is SVGEGT in the germline V gene. The CDR3 sequence is 16 residues long. The CDR3 sequence is CASSYTIPTGGYEQYF. The CDR3 DNA sequence: TGTGCCAGCAGTTATACCATACCGACCGGGGGCTACGAGCAGTACTTC.

The V call is TRBV19, the J call TRBJ2-1; 16 bases agree with TRBD2. Germline CDR1 reads LNHDA; CDR2 reads SQIVND (reference sequence). CDR3 length equals 19 residues. The V segment lost 6 bases and the J segment 4 bases; nucleotides outside the gene matches: 12. The CDR3 coding sequence is TGTGCCAGTAGCCCGGGACTAGCGGGGGGGCGGTTTGGTTACAATGAGCAGTTCTTC. Translating gives CASSPGLAGGRFGYNEQFF.

This clone was counted a single time. The chain carries TRBV3-1 (or the pseudogene TRBV3-2) and TRBJ2-7, with TRBD1 identical over 9 bases. J lost 7 bases, V lost 10 bases, and 8 bases had no gene match. There are 12 residues in the CDR3. Germline V gene lookup returns CDR1 LGHDT and CDR2 YNNKEL (reference sequence). CDR3 sequence (DNA): TGTGCCACCAAGGGGACAGGGCGTGAGCAGTACTTC. Translating it yields CATKGTGREQYF.

V gene TRBV15 combines with J gene TRBJ1-2, with 10 positions matching TRBD1. Germline V gene lookup returns CDR1 LNHNV and CDR2 YYDKDF (reference sequence). This CDR3 comprises 15 residues. The V and J ends lost 6 bases and 7 bases, in that order; junction bases with no gene match: 11. DNA of the CDR3: TGTGCCACCAGGGCGAACCCCGGGACAGGGGCTGGCTACACCTTC. Translation: CATRANPGTGAGYTF.